What follows are 29 T cell receptor beta chains derived from one specimen sequenced in a study of CD4 T cells in relation to SARS-CoV-2 and coronaviruses. The data were produced by immunoSEQ multiplex PCR, yet TCRdb's version contains in-frame clones alone and is incomplete. In the table there are 35,000 to 45,000 clones, 70% to 90% of which are singletons. The sample consisted of memory CD4+ T cells from PBMCs. The receptors here all came from an adult with COVID-19.

This clone was observed once. The chain carries TRBV5-4 and TRBJ2-4; no reliable D call. The CDR3 spans 15 residues. Looked up from germline, CDR1 is SGHNT and CDR2 is YYREEE (reference sequence). The V end lost 0 bases, the J end lost 0 bases, and 7 bases lay between the germline ends. The CDR3 sequence: CASSLDPPAKNIQYF. DNA for the CDR3: TGTGCCAGCAGCTTGGACCCCCCAGCCAAAAACATTCAGTACTTC.

The V call is TRBV2, the J call TRBJ2-5; D possibly uses TRBD1 or TRBD2 (5 bases each). The germline CDR1 and CDR2 sequences are SNHLY and FYNNEI. The CDR3 is 15 amino acids. Trimming left V 3 bases short and J 3 bases short, with 14 bases between. In DNA, the CDR3 is TGTGCCAGCAGTGATAGCAGAGGGGAGAAAGAGACCCAGTACTTC. Translated, it gives CASSDSRGEKETQYF. Using reference TRBV2 and TRBJ2-5 for the parts outside the CDR3, the full variable domain is EPEVTQTPSHQVTQMGQEVILRCVPISNHLYFYWYRQILGQKVEFLVSFYNNEISEKSEIFDDQFSVERPDGSNFTLKIRSTKLEDSAMYFCASSDSRGEKETQYFGPGTRLLVL.

The rearrangement joins TRBV2 to TRBJ1-6; 8 nucleotides align to TRBD1. The CDR3 totals 15 residues. Germline V CDR1 and CDR2: SNHLY, FYNNEI. J lost 7 bases, V lost 4 bases, and 6 bases had no gene match. In nucleotides, the CDR3 is TGTGCCAGCAGTGCGGGCCAGGGGGCGAATTCACCCCTCCACTTT. It encodes CASSAGQGANSPLHF.

This clone has just a few counts. The rearrangement uses TRBV11-2 and TRBJ1-5, with TRBD1 matching over 9 bases. CDR3 size: 15 residues. The germline V gene has CDR1 SGHAT and CDR2 FQNNGV. The ends lost 5 bases at V and 4 bases at J; junction bases unmatched: 6. The CDR3 region is CASSPTGGRNQPQHF. CDR3 DNA: TGTGCCAGCAGCCCGACAGGGGGTAGAAATCAGCCCCAGCATTTT.

This clone has just one count. The chain employs TRBV12-3 or TRBV12-4 and TRBJ2-3, with D possibly matching TRBD2 (5 bases). Trimming took 8 bases from V and 7 from J, leaving 10 bases between them. The CDR3 sequence is 11 residues long. This CDR3 is CASHSGNTQYF. The CDR3 bases are TGTGCCAGCCACTCGGGGAATACGCAGTATTTT.

The chain uses TRBV7-3 and TRBJ1-1; D is unresolved. Trimming pared 5 bases from V and 3 bases from J, leaving 10 bases between. The CDR3 extends over 13 amino acids. The germline CDR1 and CDR2 sequences are SGHTA and FQGTGA. CDR3 nucleotides: TGTGCCAGCAGCCCAGCCGGGTACACTGAAGCTTTCTTT. This encodes CASSPAGYTEAFF.

This sequence joins TRBV28 and TRBJ2-7; a weak D match, TRBD1 (7 bases). CDR3 length equals 17 residues. V lost 8 bases to trimming and J lost 2 bases, with 25 bases between them. Germline CDR1 reads MDHEN; CDR2 reads SYDVKM. DNA for the CDR3: TGTGCCAGCCGTACCCCCCCAGGTCAGGGGGGTACCTACGAGCAGTACTTC. It translates to CASRTPPGQGGTYEQYF.

CDR3 sequence: CASSPTTGSNQPQHF. The CDR3 nucleotides read TGCGCCAGCAGCCCCACAACCGGGAGCAATCAGCCCCAGCATTTT. This chain joins TRBV4-3 and TRBJ1-5; D unclear. Germline CDR1 and CDR2: LGHNA and YSLEER. V lost 4 bases to trimming and J lost 1 base, with 11 bases between them. This CDR3 contains 15 residues.

The chain couples TRBV21-1 to TRBJ1-4. TRBV21-1 is a pseudogene. This CDR3 has 16 residues. DNA for the CDR3: TGTGCCAGCAGCAAACCCAGCTTCTCAACTAATGAAAAACTGTTTTTT. It encodes CASSKPSFSTNEKLFF.

The V and J genes are TRBV15 and TRBJ1-2; tentatively, D is TRBD1 (6 bases). Trimming cost V 4 bases and J 1 base, with 19 bases left between them. The CDR3 extends over 17 amino acids. The germline gives CDR1 LNHNV, CDR2 YYDKDF (reference sequence). The CDR3 sequence is CATSTGGGRERNYGYTF. The CDR3 DNA sequence: TGTGCCACCAGCACGGGGGGGGGCAGGGAACGTAACTATGGCTACACCTTC. The full variable domain, in which reference TRBV15 and TRBJ1-2 provide the parts outside the CDR3, is DAMVIQNPRYQVTQFGKPVTLSCSQTLNHNVMYWYQQKSSQAPKLLFHYYDKDFNNEADTPDNFQSRRPNTSFCFLDIRSPGLGDTAMYLCATSTGGGRERNYGYTFGSGTRLTVV.

V gene TRBV7-2 combines with J gene TRBJ2-2, with 7 bases fitting TRBD1. The CDR3 has 16 amino acids. Germline V lookup: CDR1 SGHTA, CDR2 FQGNSA. Trimming at V came to 4 bases and at J to 0 bases, leaving 5 bases not matched to a gene. The CDR3 here is CASSSRGPTNTGELFF. In DNA form, the CDR3 reads TGTGCCAGCAGCTCTAGGGGGCCTACGAACACCGGGGAGCTGTTTTTT.

This clone appeared a few times. This chain joins TRBV7-6 and TRBJ2-3, with D possibly TRBD2 on 5 matching bases. V lost 7 bases to trimming and J lost 2 bases, with 19 bases between them. The CDR3 has 16 residues. In germline, CDR1 is SGHVS, CDR2 FNYEAQ. For the CDR3, the DNA is TGTGCCAGCACCGTCGCCGCGGGTGATGTCACAGATACGCAGTATTTT. Translation: CASTVAAGDVTDTQYF.

The J gene is TRBJ1-5, the V gene TRBV5-6; D is unresolved. Germline CDR1 and CDR2: SGHDT and YYEEEE. V lost 0 bases and J lost 6, with 13 bases in between. The CDR3 has 15 amino acids. The CDR3 sequence is CASSLGGRPGQPQHF. CDR3 sequence (DNA): TGTGCCAGCAGCTTGGGAGGACGTCCCGGTCAGCCCCAGCATTTT.

The gene calls are TRBV6-5 and TRBJ2-7; 9 positions agree with TRBD2. Germline CDR1 reads MNHEY; CDR2 reads SVGAGI. CDR3 size: 15 residues. V was pared by 6 bases and J by 2 bases, with 8 bases of the junction left unmatched. DNA for the CDR3: TGTGCCAGCAGCAGGCGGGGGGGTGGGGCCTACGAGCAGTACTTC. Translated: CASSRRGGGAYEQYF.

This clone occurred once. The chain couples TRBV7-9 to TRBJ1-1; no reliable D call. In germline, CDR1 is SEHNR, CDR2 FQNEAQ (reference sequence). The CDR3 length is 14 residues. Trimming removed 2 bases from V and 4 bases from J, with 11 bases in between. This CDR3 is CASSLYRGTTEAFF. The CDR3 coding sequence is TGTGCCAGCAGCTTATATCGGGGAACCACTGAAGCTTTCTTT.

V usage is TRBV19 and J usage is TRBJ2-2; D might be TRBD2 (7 bases). This CDR3 has 15 residues. Between the trimmed V and J ends, which lost 6 bases and 6 bases, there was a span of 17 bases. Germline CDR1 reads LNHDA; CDR2 reads SQIVND (reference sequence). This CDR3 is CASSPSAGAPGELFF. In DNA form, the CDR3 reads TGTGCCAGTAGCCCTAGCGCGGGGGCCCCCGGGGAGCTGTTTTTT.

This clone has just one count. The chain employs TRBV30 and TRBJ2-6, with TRBD1 matching over 9 bases. CDR3 size: 17 residues. CDR1 and CDR2 (germline): GTSNPN, SVGIG (reference sequence). The V gene end was trimmed by 3 bases and the J gene end by 1 base; junction bases not matched to a gene: 7. CDR3 nucleotides: TGTGCCTGGAGCACCGGGACAGGGAAATCTGGGGCCAACGTCCTGACTTTC. This gives the protein CAWSTGTGKSGANVLTF. Full variable domain (missing parts from reference TRBV30 and TRBJ2-6): SQTIHQWPATLVQPVGSPLSLECTVEGTSNPNLYWYRQAAGRGLQLLFYSVGIGQISSEVPQNLSASRPQDRQFILSSKKLLLSDSGFYLCAWSTGTGKSGANVLTFGAGSRLTVL.

The V gene is TRBV30, the J gene TRBJ2-7; D is undetermined. This CDR3 is 13 amino acids long. V was clipped by 4 bases and J by 1 base, with 11 bases between them. Germline V gene lookup returns CDR1 GTSNPN and CDR2 SVGIG (reference sequence). Here the CDR3 reads CAWTARASYEQYF. CDR3 nucleotides: TGTGCCTGGACGGCCAGAGCATCCTACGAGCAGTACTTC.

This sequence joins TRBV3-1 (or the pseudogene TRBV3-2) and TRBJ1-2; no reliable D call. Trimming cost V 1 base and J 9 bases, with 15 bases left between them. The CDR3 loop spans 14 amino acids. CDR1 LGHDT and CDR2 YNNKEL come from the germline V gene (reference sequence). As DNA, the CDR3 is TGTGCCAGCAGCCAAGGGACTACGGTTGGTAGCTACACCTTC. Its protein product is CASSQGTTVGSYTF.

The J gene is TRBJ1-6, the V gene TRBV28, with D unresolved. V was pared by 9 bases and J by 10 bases, with 16 bases between. Germline CDR1 and CDR2: MDHEN and SYDVKM. This CDR3 contains 13 residues. CDR3 region: CASRPPAGSPLHF. The CDR3 bases are TGTGCCAGTCGCCCACCCGCAGGATCACCCCTCCACTTT.

The genes are TRBV19 and TRBJ2-1; no clear D gene. V was clipped by 4 bases and J by 6 bases, with 16 bases between them. The CDR3 has 15 residues. Germline lookup yields CDR1 LNHDA and CDR2 SQIVND (reference sequence). The DNA of the CDR3 is TGTGCCAGTAGTAAGGGCCAGGTAATGGGCAATGAGCAGTTCTTC. Protein: CASSKGQVMGNEQFF.

CDR3 in amino acids: CASSARLAGGSNEQFF. CDR3 coding DNA: TGTGCCAGCAGTGCTCGACTAGCGGGGGGTTCTAATGAGCAGTTCTTC. This sequence joins TRBV2 and TRBJ2-1, with 13 bases identical to TRBD2. The CDR3 consists of 16 residues. Germline V gene sequence: CDR1 SNHLY, CDR2 FYNNEI. V lost 4 bases and J lost 7; bases outside the gene matches: 7. The complete variable domain, with remaining parts taken from reference TRBV2 and TRBJ2-1, reads EPEVTQTPSHQVTQMGQEVILRCVPISNHLYFYWYRQILGQKVEFLVSFYNNEISEKSEIFDDQFSVERPDGSNFTLKIRSTKLEDSAMYFCASSARLAGGSNEQFFGPGTRLTVL.

This rearrangement joins TRBV5-8 to TRBJ1-5; D unresolved. Trimming removed 2 bases from V and 5 bases from J, with 5 bases in between. From germline, CDR1 is SGHTS and CDR2 YDEGEE. The length of the CDR3 is 12 residues. CDR3 nucleotide sequence: TGTGCCAGCAGCTTACAGTATCAGCCCCAGCATTTT. Protein sequence: CASSLQYQPQHF.

This chain joins TRBV5-6 and TRBJ2-5; possibly TRBD2 for D (8 bases). The CDR3 is 19 amino acids. V was clipped by 4 bases and J by 3 bases, with 28 bases between them. In germline, CDR1 is SGHDT, CDR2 YYEEEE. Here the CDR3 reads CASSPWRGRGASREETQYF. The CDR3 nucleotides read TGTGCCAGCAGCCCCTGGAGGGGGCGGGGGGCCTCCCGGGAAGAGACCCAGTACTTC.

The V call is TRBV30, the J call TRBJ2-1, with D perhaps TRBD2 (5 bases). V was shortened by 4 bases and J by 5 bases, with 15 bases between the two germline ends. CDR3 length equals 14 residues. CDR1 and CDR2 (germline): GTSNPN, SVGIG (reference sequence). This CDR3 is CAWTPSPGDNEQFF. CDR3 nucleotides: TGTGCCTGGACCCCCTCCCCCGGGGACAATGAGCAGTTCTTC.

The V call is TRBV15, the J call TRBJ1-6; 7 bases map to TRBD1. V was pared by 2 bases and J by 9 bases, with 7 bases of the junction left unmatched. Germline CDR1 is LNHNV and CDR2 is YYDKDF (reference sequence). The CDR3 has 15 amino acids. This CDR3 reads CATSRPDREGSPLHF. The CDR3 DNA reads TGTGCCACCAGCAGACCAGACAGGGAGGGTTCACCCCTCCACTTT.

The CDR3 here is CASSQEGASEETQYF. CDR3 sequence (DNA): TGTGCCAGCAGCCAAGAGGGGGCTAGCGAGGAGACCCAGTACTTC. This chain uses TRBV4-2 with TRBJ2-5; TRBD1 or TRBD2 may be the D gene (6 bases each). The germline CDR1 and CDR2 sequences are LGHNA and YNFKEQ. The V end was cut by 0 bases, the J end by 5 bases, with 13 bases between. The CDR3 is made up of 15 amino acids.

V and J are TRBV10-3 and TRBJ2-7; D is unclear. This CDR3 comprises 14 residues. Germline V gene data show CDR1 as ENHRY and CDR2 as SYGVKD. V was pared by 1 base and J by 0 bases, with 7 bases between. CDR3 in amino acids: CAISELQSSYEQYF. CDR3 DNA sequence: TGTGCCATCAGTGAGTTACAGAGCTCCTACGAGCAGTACTTC.

The count of this clone is one. The chain uses TRBV4-1 and TRBJ2-5; 10 positions match TRBD1. The CDR3 length is 16 residues. The V and J ends lost 1 base and 10 bases, in that order; junction bases with no gene match: 12. Germline CDR1 reads MGHRA; CDR2 reads YSYEKL. This CDR3 reads CASSQVLGQGSGGQYF. The CDR3 DNA sequence: TGCGCCAGCAGCCAAGTACTGGGACAGGGGAGTGGAGGCCAGTACTTC.